The clone carrying this T cell receptor beta chain turned up a few times. The antigen is unknown. This specimen belongs to a study of response to subunit inactivated influenza vaccine. Whole-study results and caveats: Researchers suggested that each seasonal influenza vaccination recruits few new T cells.

TCRdb processed the RT-PCR reads anew with MiXCR; each CDR3 protein has one entry. This table has approximately 730,000 distinct CDR3 sequences, approximately 15% appearing once. The CDR3 spans 14 residues. Between the trimmed V and J ends, which lost 5 bases and 2 bases, there was a span of 9 bases. This sequence originates from a man aged 50-60 years who received an inactivated influenza vaccine. The genes are TRBV12-3 or TRBV12-4 and TRBJ2-2; D call uncertain. This material consisted of PBMCs from blood, taken 14 to 15 days before vaccination. The CDR3 protein is CASSHVRNTGELFF. The CDR3 DNA sequence: TGTGCCAGCAGTCACGTCAGAAACACCGGGGAGCTGTTTTTT.